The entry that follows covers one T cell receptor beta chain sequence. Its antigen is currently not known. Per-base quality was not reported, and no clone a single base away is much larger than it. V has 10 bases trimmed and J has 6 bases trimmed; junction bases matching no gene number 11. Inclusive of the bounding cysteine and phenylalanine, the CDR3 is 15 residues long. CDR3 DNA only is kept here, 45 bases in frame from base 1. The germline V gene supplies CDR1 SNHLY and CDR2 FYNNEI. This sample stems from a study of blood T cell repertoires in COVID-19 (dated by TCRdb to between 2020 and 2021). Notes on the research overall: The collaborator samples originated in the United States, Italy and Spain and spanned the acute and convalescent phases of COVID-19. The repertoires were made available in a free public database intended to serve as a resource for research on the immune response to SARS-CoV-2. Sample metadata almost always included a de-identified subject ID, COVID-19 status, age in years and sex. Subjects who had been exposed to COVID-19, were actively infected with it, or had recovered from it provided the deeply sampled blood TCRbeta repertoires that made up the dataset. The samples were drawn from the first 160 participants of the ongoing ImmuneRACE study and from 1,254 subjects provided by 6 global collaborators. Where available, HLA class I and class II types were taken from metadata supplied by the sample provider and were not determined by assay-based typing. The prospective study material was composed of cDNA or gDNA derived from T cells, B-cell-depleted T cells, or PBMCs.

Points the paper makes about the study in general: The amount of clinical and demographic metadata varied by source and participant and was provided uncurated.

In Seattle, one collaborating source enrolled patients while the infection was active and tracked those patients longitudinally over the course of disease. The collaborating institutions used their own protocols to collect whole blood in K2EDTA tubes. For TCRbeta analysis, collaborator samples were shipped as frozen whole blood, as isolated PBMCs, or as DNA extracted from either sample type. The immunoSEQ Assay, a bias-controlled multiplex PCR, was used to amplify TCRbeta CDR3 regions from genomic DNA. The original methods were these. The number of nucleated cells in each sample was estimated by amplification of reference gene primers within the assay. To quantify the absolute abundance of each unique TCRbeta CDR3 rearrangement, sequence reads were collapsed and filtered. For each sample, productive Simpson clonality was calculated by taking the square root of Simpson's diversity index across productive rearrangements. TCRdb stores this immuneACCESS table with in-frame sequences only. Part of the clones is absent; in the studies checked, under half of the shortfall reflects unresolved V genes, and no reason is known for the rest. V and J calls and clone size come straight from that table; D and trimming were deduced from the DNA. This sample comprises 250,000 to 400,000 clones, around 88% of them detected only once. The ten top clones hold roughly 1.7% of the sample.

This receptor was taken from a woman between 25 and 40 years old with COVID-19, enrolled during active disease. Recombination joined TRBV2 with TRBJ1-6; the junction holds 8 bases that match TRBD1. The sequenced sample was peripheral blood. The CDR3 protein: CAMSPGTGINSPLHF. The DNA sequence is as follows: TGTGCCATGTCCCCGGGGACAGGTATTAATTCACCCCTCCACTTT.